The next 21 T cell receptor beta chains were all read from a single sample in a study of blood T cells in healthy people across ages. The authors ran a second PCR of 7 to 11 cycles using a sample-barcoded 5' primer and a J-beta primer mix. Via MiXCR, TCRdb re-called the 5' RACE reads, giving one row per CDR3 protein. Altogether about 1.6 million distinct CDR3 sequences are present, about 35% being singletons, with the ten largest covering about 10%. The sample consisted of blood. These receptors were collected from a woman in her 30s in good health.

This chain connects TRBV19 to TRBJ1-1, with 8 bases that match TRBD1. The CDR3 runs 18 residues. The germline V gene encodes CDR1 LNHDA and CDR2 SQIVND (reference sequence). Germline trimming cut 3 bases from V and 2 bases from J; bases unmatched to any gene: 14. CDR3 nucleotide sequence: TGTGCCAGTAGTATTCCCGGACAGGGCAAATTTGGAAACACTGAAGCTTTCTTT. As protein: CASSIPGQGKFGNTEAFF.

The genes are TRBV18 and TRBJ1-2; D unclear. This CDR3 comprises 14 residues. V was cut by 5 bases and J by 5 bases, with 15 bases left in between. Germline CDR1 KGHSH, CDR2 LQKENI. The CDR3 coding sequence is TGTGCCAGCTCATCCCGAGGCGAATTTTATGGCTACACCTTC. As protein: CASSSRGEFYGYTF.

This chain links TRBV3-1 with TRBJ2-5; 9 positions agree with TRBD2. CDR1 and CDR2 (germline): LGHDT, YNNKEL (reference sequence). The V gene end was trimmed by 2 bases and the J gene end by 2 bases; junction bases not matched to a gene: 3. The CDR3 has 15 residues. CDR3 residues: CASSQSLAGQETQYF. DNA for the CDR3: TGTGCCAGCAGCCAAAGCCTAGCGGGGCAAGAGACCCAGTACTTC.

This clonotype was recorded a few times. The chain is built from TRBV27 and TRBJ2-7, with a weak D call TRBD2 (5 bases). The CDR3 runs to 15 residues. V dropped 4 bases and J dropped 1 base, with 14 bases sitting between them. The germline V gene has CDR1 MNHEY and CDR2 SMNVEV (reference sequence). CDR3 residues: CASSYDPRGSYEQYF. The CDR3 DNA follows: TGTGCCAGCAGTTACGACCCCCGGGGTTCCTACGAGCAGTACTTC.

This chain joins TRBV21-1 and TRBJ2-7; the D call in the table, TRBD1, was not verified against the DNA. TRBV21-1 is a recognized pseudogene. The CDR3 spans 13 residues. CDR3 loop: CASTGDLRGKQYF. For the CDR3, the DNA is TGTGCCAGCACCGGGGATCTGAGGGGCAAGCAGTACTTC.

This clonotype appeared a few times. The genes are TRBV20-1 and TRBJ1-2; D is unclear. This CDR3 is 12 amino acids long. The V and J ends lost 0 bases and 8 bases respectively, with 10 bases between them. The germline gives CDR1 DFQATT, CDR2 SNEGSKA (reference sequence). Here the CDR3 DNA reads TGCAGTGCTAGAGACCAACTTAGAGGCTACACCTTC. Encoded protein: CSARDQLRGYTF.

This chain connects TRBV20-1 to TRBJ1-1; a weak D match, TRBD1 (5 bases). V was cut by 6 bases and J by 2 bases, with 16 bases left in between. CDR3 length: 14 residues. CDR1 and CDR2 from the germline V gene are DFQATT and SNEGSKA (reference sequence). The CDR3: CSAPLWGSNTEAFF. Written as DNA, the CDR3 is TGCAGTGCCCCCTTGTGGGGCAGTAACACTGAAGCTTTCTTT.

On this clonotype: A clone one base away is much larger, so this may be a read error. The V call is TRBV10-3, the J call TRBJ2-6, with D possibly being TRBD1 (6 bases). This CDR3 contains 15 residues. Germline values: CDR1 ENHRY, CDR2 SYGVKD. DNA for the CDR3: TGTGCCATGCGGACAGTTACCTCTGGGGCCAACGTCCGGACTTTC. Translation: CAMRTVTSGANVRTF.

A remark on this clonotype: This may be a read error: a much more frequent sequence differs by one nucleotide. V is TRBV10-3 and J is TRBJ2-3; possible D gene TRBD2, 6 bases. Germline-derived CDR1 and CDR2 are ENHRY and SYGVKD. This CDR3 comprises 14 residues. CDR3 sequence: CAVSDSGRPDTQYF. DNA of the CDR3: TGTGCCGTCAGTGATAGTGGGAGGCCAGATACGCAGTATTTT.

This clonotype turned up a few times. The rearrangement joins TRBV4-2 to TRBJ2-3, with TRBD2 identical over 10 bases. Germline loops: CDR1 LGHNA, CDR2 YNFKEQ. Trimming took 9 bases from V and 5 from J; bases not matched to a gene: 8. The CDR3 is 14 amino acids. This CDR3 reads CASSTSGTEDTQYF. The CDR3 DNA reads as TGTGCCAGTTCTACTAGCGGGACGGAAGATACGCAGTATTTT.

The chain has TRBV20-1 and TRBJ1-1; D unresolved. This CDR3 contains 14 residues. The ends were cut back, 1 base at V and 6 bases at J, with 15 bases in the middle. Germline CDR1 DFQATT, CDR2 SNEGSKA (reference sequence). The CDR3 spells CSARVQPLVAEAFF. The CDR3 DNA reads TGCAGTGCTAGAGTACAACCCCTAGTCGCTGAAGCTTTCTTT.

The chain links TRBV20-1 to TRBJ1-6, with D possibly being TRBD1 (6 bases). CDR1 and CDR2 (germline): DFQATT, SNEGSKA (reference sequence). This CDR3 region has 14 residues. The V end was cut by 0 bases, the J end by 13 bases, with 16 bases between. The CDR3 spells CSARDGQGFGPLHF. In nucleotides, the CDR3 is TGCAGTGCTAGAGATGGTCAGGGGTTTGGGCCCCTCCACTTT.

This chain connects TRBV5-6 to TRBJ1-4, with a tentative D call TRBD1 (5 bases). Germline V gives CDR1 SGHDT, CDR2 YYEEEE. Trimming shortened V by 2 bases and J by 0 bases, and 11 bases separated the two germline ends. The CDR3 consists of 16 residues. CDR3 residues: CASSFRDDPTNEKLFF. The DNA for the CDR3 is TGTGCCAGCAGCTTCCGGGACGATCCAACTAATGAAAAACTGTTTTTT.

This sequence joins TRBV28 and TRBJ1-1; possibly TRBD1 for D (6 bases). CDR1 MDHEN and CDR2 SYDVKM come from the germline V gene. This CDR3 is built from 13 residues. V shed 6 bases and J shed 5 bases, with 13 bases lying between them. The CDR3 reads CASSLPGVTEAFF. The CDR3 region has the DNA TGTGCCAGCAGCCTTCCAGGGGTTACTGAAGCTTTCTTT.

The V and J genes are TRBV6-1 and TRBJ1-2; D gene uncertain. The V gene's germline CDR1 is MNHNS and CDR2 SASEGT. Trimming pared 8 bases from V and 1 base from J, leaving 11 bases between. The CDR3 extends over 13 amino acids. Written as DNA, the CDR3 is TGTGCCAGCGACACCGGGATTAACTATGGCTACACCTTC. This translates into CASDTGINYGYTF.

J is TRBJ2-7 and V is TRBV10-1; D unclear. V lost 0 bases and J lost 2, with 5 bases in between. The CDR3 contains 13 residues. Germline V gene lookup returns CDR1 WNHNN and CDR2 SYGVQD (reference sequence). The CDR3 nucleotides read TGCGCCAGCAGTGAGTCTGCTCCCTACGAGCAGTACTTC. Protein product: CASSESAPYEQYF.

This clonotype was observed a few times. The chain couples TRBV7-9 to TRBJ2-1; D remains unclear. The CDR3 runs 11 residues. Germline V gene sequence: CDR1 SEHNR, CDR2 FQNEAQ (reference sequence). Trimming removed 0 bases from V and 13 bases from J, with 7 bases in between. CDR3 protein: CASSLAPRQFF. For the CDR3, the DNA is TGTGCCAGCAGCTTAGCACCGCGACAGTTCTTC.

This clonotype turned up a few times. This rearrangement joins TRBV28 to TRBJ2-7; D is ambiguous. From germline, CDR1 is MDHEN and CDR2 SYDVKM. This CDR3 comprises 15 residues. V was cut by 2 bases and J by 4 bases, with 15 bases left in between. Here the CDR3 DNA reads TGTGCCAGCAGTTTACCCGGACCCACAAAATACGAGCAGTACTTC. Its translation is CASSLPGPTKYEQYF.

V usage is TRBV5-1 and J usage is TRBJ2-5; the match to TRBD1 covers 10 bases. TRBJ2-7 matches the DNA end more closely, so the J call is doubtful. This CDR3 is 13 amino acids long. Germline lookup yields CDR1 SGHRS and CDR2 YFSETQ. The CDR3 region has the DNA TGCGCCAGCAGCTGGGACAGGGGTTTCGAGCAGTACTTC. Translation gives CASSWDRGFEQYF.

The chain couples TRBV20-1 to TRBJ2-1; D call uncertain. Germline V gene data show CDR1 as DFQATT and CDR2 as SNEGSKA (reference sequence). The CDR3 is 15 amino acids. V lost 5 bases to trimming and J lost 2 bases, with 16 bases between them. DNA for the CDR3: TGCAGTGCTTCTCCCCGGCTAGACCCCTACAATGAGCAGTTCTTC. Its translation: CSASPRLDPYNEQFF.

In its sample, this clonotype was seen many times. CDR3 bases: TGCAGCGCCCTTAGCGGGGGGAGCTCCTACAATGAGCAGTTCTTC. This encodes CSALSGGSSYNEQFF. The chain recombines TRBV29-1 with TRBJ2-1; 10 nucleotides line up with TRBD2. Trimming took 7 bases from V and 0 from J; bases not matched to a gene: 6. The germline V gene encodes CDR1 SQVTM and CDR2 ANQGSEA. CDR3 length: 15 amino acids.